The clone carrying this T cell receptor beta chain came up many times. No antigen is known for it. The entry originates in a study of T cells in Graves' hyperthyroidism and ophthalmopathy. Template material for amplifying TCR beta CDR3 regions consisted of RNA transcripts. The HTBI primer set served for first-round RT-PCR of the TCR CDR3. From the multiplex PCR reads, TCRdb called clonotypes with MiXCR, one entry per CDR3 protein. The sample consists of a few hundred thousand distinct CDR3 sequences, 20% to 30% of them appearing once. General study results and limits: Model-based prediction identified ophthalmopathy a median roughly 6.1 months prior to its onset. Blood shared most expanded thyroid clonotypes above 0.001. A 13 V-J signature model discriminated ophthalmopathy versus stable hyperthyroidism.

This CDR3 is built from 15 residues. V lost 4 bases, J lost 4 bases, and 8 bases stayed unmatched. The germline gives CDR1 SGHVS, CDR2 FQNEAQ. The TCR originated in a man aged 50-60 years with Graves' hyperthyroidism. This chain links TRBV7-8 with TRBJ2-7, with TRBD2 matching 9 bases. Sequenced: blood. The CDR3: CASSSQAGGGYEQYF. CDR3 nucleotides: TGTGCCAGCAGCTCCCAGGCGGGAGGGGGGTACGAGCAGTACTTC.